The 22 T cell receptor beta chains below come from one sample, sequenced in a study of Ad26.COV2.S vaccination and SARS-CoV-2 variants. Libraries were prepared by immunoSEQ multiplex PCR; TCRdb keeps only in-frame clonotypes and omits some of them. This table has roughly 350,000 clones, 65% to 90% appearing once. The treatment denotes: some 20 received Ad26.COV2.S at low or high dose, single or two shots; 5 received placebo; per-sample allocation not given. Collection of the samples took place on day 63 after the first injection of vaccine or placebo. The sample consisted of peripheral blood, taken in a trial of Ad26.COV2.S vaccine versus placebo. The receptor set was obtained from a person between 18 and 59 years old who received the Ad26.COV2.S COVID-19 vaccine or a placebo.

The chain joins TRBV28 to TRBJ2-3; 10 bases match TRBD2. The CDR3 has 15 amino acids. Germline lookup yields CDR1 MDHEN and CDR2 SYDVKM. V lost 7 bases, J lost 8 bases, and 12 bases stayed unmatched. DNA of the CDR3: TGTGCCAGCACGACAGCGGGAGGGCAGGGAGGTACGCAGTATTTT. Amino acid sequence: CASTTAGGQGGTQYF.

V and J are TRBV2 and TRBJ2-3; D may be TRBD2 (7 bases). Germline assignment: CDR1 SNHLY and CDR2 FYNNEI. Trimming took 9 bases from V and 2 from J, leaving 18 bases between them. CDR3 length: 15 residues. The CDR3 region has the DNA TGTGCCAGTACACGGGGGGACACATACACAGATACGCAGTATTTT. Its translation: CASTRGDTYTDTQYF.

The V gene is TRBV28, the J gene TRBJ1-4; D unclear. Between the trimmed V and J ends, which lost 4 bases and 11 bases, there was a span of 8 bases. This CDR3 has 11 residues. CDR1 is MDHEN and CDR2 is SYDVKM in the germline V gene. The CDR3 loop reads CASSSLRKLFF. The CDR3 DNA reads as TGTGCCAGCAGTTCTTTACGGAAACTGTTTTTT.

This clone has just a few counts. V is TRBV19 and J is TRBJ1-5; TRBD1 aligns across 11 bases. The V segment lost 4 bases and the J segment 6 bases; nucleotides outside the gene matches: 5. The germline V gene has CDR1 LNHDA and CDR2 SQIVND (reference sequence). The CDR3 is 15 residues long. The CDR3 DNA is TGTGCCAGTAGTACCGGACAGGGGGCCGGTCAGCCCCAGCATTTT. It codes for CASSTGQGAGQPQHF.

The chain couples TRBV23-1 to TRBJ1-2; D is perhaps TRBD1 (5 bases). TRBV23-1 is filed as an ORF, its function uncertain. Trimming removed 5 bases at V and 8 bases at J, with 12 bases between. CDR3 length: 12 residues. The CDR3 sequence is CASSKPGGGYTF. The CDR3 nucleotides are TGCGCCAGCAGTAAACCGGGGGGAGGCTACACCTTC.

The chain is built from TRBV4-3 and TRBJ2-5, with a weak D call TRBD2 (8 bases). The V end was cut by 0 bases, the J end by 4 bases, with 18 bases between. The CDR3 runs to 17 residues. The germline CDR1 and CDR2 sequences are LGHNA and YSLEER. Here the CDR3 reads CASSQEISGTVGETQYF. The CDR3 DNA is TGCGCCAGCAGCCAAGAAATTAGCGGGACAGTAGGAGAGACCCAGTACTTC.

This chain uses TRBV9 with TRBJ2-3, with TRBD1 matching 8 bases. Germline V CDR1 and CDR2: SGDLS, YYNGEE. With V trimmed by 5 bases and J by 5 bases, 7 bases remained unmatched. CDR3 length: 14 residues. CDR3 nucleotides: TGTGCCAGCAGTCTGGGGACAGGCGGAGATACGCAGTATTTT. This codes for CASSLGTGGDTQYF.

The genes are TRBV7-9 and TRBJ2-7; tentative D call: TRBD2 (6 bases). Deletions cut 3 bases from V and 0 bases from J, with 12 bases between. In germline, CDR1 is SEHNR, CDR2 FQNEAQ (reference sequence). The CDR3 is 15 residues long. The CDR3, as DNA: TGTGCCAGCAGCTTTCGTCGGGAGAGCTCCTACGAGCAGTACTTC. It yields the protein CASSFRRESSYEQYF.

The chain is built from TRBV5-6 and TRBJ1-5; 10 bases line up with TRBD1. CDR1 is SGHDT and CDR2 is YYEEEE in the germline V gene. The V and J ends lost 1 base and 2 bases, in that order; junction bases with no gene match: 9. CDR3 length: 18 residues. The chain's CDR3 is CASSLNGQGVRGNQPQHF. CDR3 in DNA: TGTGCCAGCAGCTTGAATGGACAGGGGGTGAGGGGCAATCAGCCCCAGCATTTT.

This clone showed up just a few times. The gene calls are TRBV4-2 and TRBJ1-4; D is unclear. V was trimmed by 0 bases and J by 8 bases, leaving 13 bases between them. The germline gives CDR1 LGHNA, CDR2 YNFKEQ. This CDR3 contains 15 residues. The CDR3 is CASSQDGRGEEKLFF. DNA for the CDR3: TGTGCCAGCAGCCAAGATGGCCGTGGCGAAGAAAAACTGTTTTTT.

This clone was counted once. This chain uses TRBV19 with TRBJ2-7; D remains unclear. The CDR3 consists of 13 residues. Trimming took 3 bases from V and 2 from J, leaving 8 bases between them. Germline assignment: CDR1 LNHDA and CDR2 SQIVND (reference sequence). CDR3 bases: TGTGCCAGTAGTATGGTCGGTCCCTACGAGCAGTACTTC. It yields the protein CASSMVGPYEQYF.

This chain connects TRBV28 to TRBJ1-1; D may be TRBD1 (5 bases). Germline-derived CDR1 and CDR2 are MDHEN and SYDVKM. V shed 2 bases and J shed 1 base, with 14 bases lying between them. The CDR3 spans 16 residues. Written as DNA, the CDR3 is TGTGCCAGCAGTTTAGGGGGTTGGGGCGCGAACACTGAAGCTTTCTTT. Protein product: CASSLGGWGANTEAFF.

This sequence joins TRBV7-9 and TRBJ1-3; no firm D call. Germline CDR1 SEHNR, CDR2 FQNEAQ (reference sequence). The germline V and J ends were trimmed by 5 bases and 0 bases, with 8 bases remaining between them. This CDR3 has 14 residues. Here the CDR3 DNA reads TGTGCCAGCAGCCAGACTTACTCTGGAAACACCATATATTTT. Protein sequence: CASSQTYSGNTIYF. Looking up the rest from reference TRBV7-9 and TRBJ1-3 gives the full variable domain: DTGVSQNPRHKITKRGQNVTFRCDPISEHNRLYWYRQTLGQGPEFLTYFQNEAQLEKSRLLSDRFSAERPKGSFSTLEIQRTEQGDSAMYLCASSQTYSGNTIYFGEGSWLTVV.

This clone was observed once. The chain has TRBV4-1 and TRBJ1-4; no clear D gene. This CDR3 is built from 18 residues. Germline V CDR1 and CDR2: MGHRA, YSYEKL. V was cut by 0 bases and J by 0 bases, with 14 bases left in between. DNA of the CDR3: TGCGCCAGCAGCCAAGATTTATACCCGATGACAACTAATGAAAAACTGTTTTTT. Amino acid sequence: CASSQDLYPMTTNEKLFF.

The CDR3 DNA is TGTGCCAGCGGGGACGAATTGAACACTGAAGCTTTCTTT. Encoded protein: CASGDELNTEAFF. The chain recombines TRBV27 with TRBJ1-1; TRBD1 is a possible D gene (5 bases). The CDR3 sequence is 13 residues long. The V gene's germline CDR1 is MNHEY and CDR2 SMNVEV (reference sequence). V was pared by 8 bases and J by 0 bases, with 10 bases between.

The rearrangement uses TRBV4-3 and TRBJ2-7; 9 nucleotides align to TRBD1. Germline V gives CDR1 LGHNA, CDR2 YSLEER. This CDR3 is built from 16 residues. Germline trimming cut 2 bases from V and 5 bases from J; bases unmatched to any gene: 10. The CDR3 spells CASSQSPGQGGNEQYF. As DNA, the CDR3 is TGCGCCAGCAGCCAATCCCCGGGACAGGGAGGGAACGAGCAGTACTTC.

The rearrangement links TRBV7-9 to TRBJ2-2, with a possible D match to TRBD1 (6 bases). V dropped 5 bases and J dropped 6 bases, with 16 bases sitting between them. The CDR3 length is 15 residues. CDR1 is SEHNR and CDR2 is FQNEAQ in the germline V gene (reference sequence). CDR3 sequence reads: CASSGRDILPGELFF. In DNA, the CDR3 is TGTGCCAGCAGCGGCCGGGACATCCTTCCCGGGGAGCTGTTTTTT.

The V and J genes are TRBV18 and TRBJ2-7; D remains ambiguous. The germline CDR1 and CDR2 sequences are KGHSH and LQKENI. This CDR3 has 11 residues. V gave up 5 bases and J gave up 0 bases, with 2 bases separating them. CDR3 sequence reads: CASSTSYEQYF. The DNA of the CDR3 is TGTGCCAGCTCAACCTCCTACGAGCAGTACTTC.

This clone was found many times. The sample contains more than one DNA sequence encoding this CDR3. This chain joins TRBV19 and TRBJ2-7; 9 nucleotides align to TRBD2. The germline CDR1 and CDR2 sequences are LNHDA and SQIVND (reference sequence). Losses at the gene ends were 4 bases for V and 6 bases for J; bases not matched to a gene: 4. The CDR3 is made up of 13 amino acids. CDR3 sequence reads: CASSSGRAGEQYF. CDR3 nucleotide sequence: TGTGCCAGTAGTAGCGGGAGGGCCGGCGAGCAGTACTTC.

V gene TRBV7-9 combines with J gene TRBJ2-7; D call uncertain. The CDR3 is made up of 15 amino acids. Germline V gene data show CDR1 as SEHNR and CDR2 as FQNEAQ (reference sequence). Trimming shortened V by 5 bases and J by 0 bases, and 14 bases separated the two germline ends. CDR3 coding DNA: TGTGCCAGCAGCCCTGGCCAAGTCCTCTCCTACGAGCAGTACTTC. Translating gives CASSPGQVLSYEQYF.

The chain joins TRBV27 to TRBJ2-7; 8 positions agree with TRBD1. Germline CDR1 reads MNHEY; CDR2 reads SMNVEV (reference sequence). Trimming removed 7 bases from V and 3 bases from J; junction bases left unmatched: 8. The CDR3 totals 14 residues. CDR3 protein: CASTSRTGGYEQYF. Here the CDR3 DNA reads TGTGCCAGCACCTCTCGAACAGGGGGCTACGAGCAGTACTTC.

This clone was observed a handful of times. This chain links TRBV7-3 with TRBJ1-2; D unresolved. V was clipped by 9 bases and J by 3 bases, with 11 bases between them. Germline assignment: CDR1 SGHTA and CDR2 FQGTGA. This CDR3 is built from 12 residues. Here the CDR3 reads CASASTDYGYTF. CDR3 bases: TGTGCCAGTGCCTCGACTGACTATGGCTACACCTTC.